Following are 9 T cell receptor beta chains from one sample sequenced in a study of T cells in Graves' hyperthyroidism and ophthalmopathy. Amplified TCR beta CDR3 regions came from RNA transcripts. The HTBI primer set served for first-round RT-PCR of the TCR CDR3. One entry per CDR3 protein results from TCRdb running MiXCR on the multiplex PCR reads. The data hold 100,000 to 140,000 distinct CDR3 sequences, with 16% observed a single time. The sequencing sample was made of blood. These receptors were taken from a woman aged 45-59 years with Graves' hyperthyroidism.

In its sample, this clonotype was seen many times. The junction and the germline gene differ at one end; a read error may be behind it. The gene calls are TRBV7-2 and TRBJ2-3; D unresolved. This CDR3 is 16 amino acids long. Germline assignment: CDR1 SGHTA and CDR2 FQGNSA. The CDR3 sequence is CVSSTLGLPSTDTQYF. For the CDR3, the DNA is TGTGTCAGCAGCACCCTTGGCCTACCCAGCACAGATACGCAGTATTTT.

This chain connects TRBV11-3 to TRBJ2-2; 10 nucleotides line up with TRBD1. Germline CDR1 is SGHNT and CDR2 is YENEEA. CDR3 size: 18 residues. The junction had 10 bases not matched to a gene; V was cut back by 4 bases and J by 2 bases. CDR3 sequence (DNA): TGTGCCAGCAGCTCCACCCCGGGACAGGGGCGTAACACCGGGGAGCTGTTTTTT. Translated: CASSSTPGQGRNTGELFF.

The chain has TRBV10-3 and TRBJ1-1; D is uncertain. CDR1 and CDR2 (germline): ENHRY, SYGVKD. This CDR3 comprises 12 residues. The V and J ends lost 10 bases and 1 base respectively, with 10 bases between them. The CDR3 coding sequence is TGTGCCACGGGGAACACGAACACTGAAGCTTTCTTT. Its protein product is CATGNTNTEAFF.

In its sample, this clonotype was seen a few times. The genes are TRBV27 and TRBJ2-7; D is possibly TRBD1 (5 bases). Germline values: CDR1 MNHEY, CDR2 SMNVEV (reference sequence). V lost 3 bases and J lost 12, with 15 bases in between. This CDR3 spans 12 amino acids. CDR3 DNA: TGTGCCAGCAGTTTTTATCAGGGTCAACGGTACGTC. Translated: CASSFYQGQRYV.

This clonotype was seen many times. The chain employs TRBV11-2 and TRBJ1-4, with D possibly matching TRBD1 (6 bases). The V end was cut by 3 bases, the J end by 5 bases, with 7 bases between. The CDR3 totals 13 residues. The germline gives CDR1 SGHAT, CDR2 FQNNGV. CDR3 DNA sequence: TGTGCCAGCAGCTTGGGACAAAATGAAAAACTGTTTTTT. Its protein is CASSLGQNEKLFF.

This clonotype was seen many times. This chain joins TRBV5-1 and TRBJ2-7, with 10 bases lining up with TRBD2. The CDR3 has 16 residues. Germline assignment: CDR1 SGHRS and CDR2 YFSETQ. V gave up 1 base and J gave up 5 bases; unmatched junction bases: 9. CDR3 in amino acids: CASSLPEGLAHHEQYV. CDR3 nucleotide sequence: TGCGCCAGCAGCTTGCCTGAGGGACTAGCGCACCACGAGCAGTACGTC.

This clonotype was detected ten times or more. CDR3 sequence (DNA): TGTGCCAGCAGCCTAGGGGAGGGAAAAAGCACAGATACGCAGTATTTT. It specifies CASSLGEGKSTDTQYF. J is TRBJ2-3 and V is TRBV11-2, with 7 bases identical to TRBD2. V lost 5 bases and J lost 0; bases outside the gene matches: 8. The CDR3 loop spans 16 amino acids. From germline, CDR1 is SGHAT and CDR2 FQNNGV.

This clonotype was counted ten times or more. The gene calls are TRBV28 and TRBJ1-5, with unresolved D. The CDR3 totals 12 residues. Trimming took 5 bases from V and 4 from J, leaving 6 bases between them. The V gene's germline CDR1 is MDHEN and CDR2 SYDVKM. CDR3 amino acids: CASSLDNQPQHF. CDR3 sequence (DNA): TGTGCCAGCAGTCTGGATAATCAGCCCCAGCATTTT.

At least ten counts were recorded for this clonotype. This sequence joins TRBV30 and TRBJ1-1, with D hard to call. Germline V gene data show CDR1 as GTSNPN and CDR2 as SVGIG (reference sequence). This CDR3 is built from 13 residues. Deletions cut 0 bases from V and 0 bases from J, with 5 bases between. The CDR3 region is CAWSVSVNTEAFF. The CDR3 DNA reads as TGTGCCTGGAGTGTGTCCGTGAACACTGAAGCTTTCTTT.